These 18 T cell receptor beta chains came from one sample sequenced in a study of blood T cell repertoires in COVID-19. Method: immunoSEQ multiplex PCR; TCRdb's copy keeps in-frame clones and lacks some. This table holds approximately 150,000 clones, 75% to 90% found once. The sequenced sample consisted of PBMCs or T cells enriched from blood (not recorded which). The receptors come from a man aged 70-80 years who had been exposed to COVID-19.

The rearrangement links TRBV12-5 to TRBJ2-5, with D maybe TRBD2 (6 bases). Trimming removed 5 bases at V and 1 base at J, with 17 bases between. There are 16 residues in the CDR3. Germline V gene lookup returns CDR1 LGHNT and CDR2 FRNRAP. CDR3 protein: CASGTAGLGGQETQYF. Here the CDR3 DNA reads TGTGCTAGTGGTACTGCCGGGCTCGGGGGCCAAGAGACCCAGTACTTC.

The chain joins TRBV28 to TRBJ2-2; TRBD2 agrees at 7 bases. Looked up from germline, CDR1 is MDHEN and CDR2 is SYDVKM. With 2 bases clipped from V and 3 bases from J, the junction kept 9 bases outside the gene matches. CDR3 length: 17 amino acids. The DNA for the CDR3 is TGTGCCAGCAGTTTAGCGGGAGTCGAACCTTACACCGGGGAGCTGTTTTTT. Translation gives CASSLAGVEPYTGELFF.

The J gene is TRBJ2-3, the V gene TRBV7-9; D ambiguous. Germline values: CDR1 SEHNR, CDR2 FQNEAQ (reference sequence). This CDR3 spans 11 amino acids. The ends were cut back, 7 bases at V and 3 bases at J, with 5 bases in the middle. CDR3 amino acids: CASIQTDTQYF. CDR3 in DNA: TGTGCCAGCATACAAACAGATACGCAGTATTTT.

The rearrangement uses TRBV6-2 or TRBV6-3 and TRBJ1-4, with D tentatively TRBD1 (6 bases). Germline V gene data show CDR1 as MNHEY and CDR2 as SVGEGT. With 2 bases removed from V and 5 bases from J, the gap between germline ends came to 12 bases. The CDR3 length is 15 residues. The CDR3 DNA is TGTGCCAGCAGTTACCTGGGACAATCGAATGAAAAACTGTTTTTT. Translated, it gives CASSYLGQSNEKLFF.

The chain combines TRBV19 with TRBJ2-7; 7 bases match TRBD1. The CDR3 loop spans 17 amino acids. V was clipped by 10 bases and J by 2 bases; unmatched bases: 20. Per germline, CDR1 LNHDA and CDR2 SQIVND (reference sequence). CDR3 DNA: TGTGCCACCACTCGATATTCTACAGGGGCTAACACCTACGAGCAGTACTTC. Translating it yields CATTRYSTGANTYEQYF. Supplemented by reference TRBV19 and TRBJ2-7, the full variable domain reads DGGITQSPKYLFRKEGQNVTLSCEQNLNHDAMYWYRQDPGQGLRLIYYSQIVNDFQKGDIAEGYSVSREKKESFPLTVTSAQKNPTAFYLCATTRYSTGANTYEQYFGPGTRLTVT.

V gene TRBV28 combines with J gene TRBJ1-5; no reliable D call. This CDR3 is built from 15 residues. CDR1 and CDR2 from the germline V gene are MDHEN and SYDVKM. V lost 2 bases to trimming and J lost 2 bases, with 10 bases between them. CDR3 bases: TGTGCCAGCAGTTTAGTAGTCGGGGGCAATCAGCCCCAGCATTTT. The encoded protein is CASSLVVGGNQPQHF.

The chain combines TRBV28 with TRBJ2-5; TRBD2 might be the D (5 bases). The CDR3 loop spans 16 amino acids. The V gene lost 3 bases and the J gene lost 2 bases, with 16 bases spanning the gap. Germline-derived CDR1 and CDR2 are MDHEN and SYDVKM. The CDR3 nucleotides read TGTGCCAGCAGTTTTAGGCGGGTCTACCTACAAGAGACCCAGTACTTC. This sequence encodes CASSFRRVYLQETQYF.

The genes are TRBV5-1 and TRBJ2-3, with unresolved D. The CDR3 runs to 14 residues. Trimming took off 0 bases at V and 0 bases at J, with 5 bases between the two ends. Germline lookup yields CDR1 SGHRS and CDR2 YFSETQ. The CDR3 is CASSLGQSTDTQYF. The CDR3 DNA reads TGCGCCAGCAGCTTGGGGCAGAGCACAGATACGCAGTATTTT.

This sequence joins TRBV7-8 and TRBJ2-7; maybe TRBD2 (5 bases). Germline assignment: CDR1 SGHVS and CDR2 FQNEAQ. This CDR3 is 14 amino acids long. Trimming stripped 7 bases from V and 0 bases from J, with 13 bases between. The CDR3 nucleotides read TGTGCCAGCAAGCGGATACGGAGCTCCTACGAGCAGTACTTC. Protein product: CASKRIRSSYEQYF.

This chain links TRBV29-1 with TRBJ1-2; tentatively, D is TRBD1 (5 bases). The CDR3 contains 13 residues. V gave up 5 bases and J gave up 4 bases, with 14 bases separating them. Germline lookup yields CDR1 SQVTM and CDR2 ANQGSEA. In DNA, the CDR3 is TGCAGCGTTAAACTGACAGAGGCCTATGGCTACACCTTC. Protein product: CSVKLTEAYGYTF.

The V call is TRBV15, the J call TRBJ1-5; no clear D gene. V was shortened by 5 bases and J by 7 bases, with 15 bases between the two germline ends. This CDR3 is built from 14 residues. Germline CDR1 and CDR2: LNHNV and YYDKDF (reference sequence). The CDR3 is CATSVGVNLQPQHF. CDR3 bases: TGTGCCACCAGCGTCGGGGTCAATCTACAGCCCCAGCATTTT.

A few counts support this clone. The CDR3 nucleotides are TGTGCCAGCAGCCCGAGGGGAGGAGAGACCCAGTACTTC. Protein sequence: CASSPRGGETQYF. The J gene is TRBJ2-5, the V gene TRBV6-5; D may be TRBD2 (6 bases). V lost 6 bases, J lost 4 bases, and 12 bases lay in between. Germline V CDR1 and CDR2: MNHEY, SVGAGI. The CDR3 runs 13 residues.

This clone appeared a single time. V usage is TRBV3-1 (or the pseudogene TRBV3-2) and J usage is TRBJ2-7, with a weak D call TRBD1 (7 bases). There are 15 residues in the CDR3. The germline V and J ends were trimmed by 4 bases and 5 bases, with 18 bases remaining between them. The germline V gene has CDR1 LGHDT and CDR2 YNNKEL (reference sequence). CDR3: CASSRLGGPRDEQYF. The DNA of the CDR3 is TGTGCCAGCAGCCGACTAGGGGGCCCTAGGGACGAGCAGTACTTC.

The chain carries TRBV28 and TRBJ2-1; the D gene is possibly TRBD2 (6 bases). The V end lost 6 bases, the J end lost 4 bases, and 13 bases lay between the germline ends. Germline-derived CDR1 and CDR2 are MDHEN and SYDVKM. This CDR3 has 14 residues. CDR3 sequence (DNA): TGTGCCAGCAGCAGAGTAGCGGAATACAATGAGCAGTTCTTC. It translates to CASSRVAEYNEQFF.

The chain carries TRBV7-2 and TRBJ2-5; 11 bases agree with TRBD2. The CDR3 extends over 17 amino acids. Germline CDR1 and CDR2: SGHTA and FQGNSA. Germline trimming cut 3 bases from V and 3 bases from J; bases unmatched to any gene: 9. The CDR3 is CASSLTGPGLAEETQYF. The CDR3, as DNA: TGTGCCAGCAGCTTGACCGGACCGGGACTAGCGGAAGAGACCCAGTACTTC.

The CDR3 reads CASSQDPPAGGRHEQFF. Here the CDR3 DNA reads TGCGCCAGCAGCCAAGATCCCCCAGCGGGAGGGAGGCATGAGCAGTTCTTC. The J gene is TRBJ2-1, the V gene TRBV4-3; 10 nucleotides line up with TRBD2. Germline V gives CDR1 LGHNA, CDR2 YSLEER. This CDR3 comprises 17 residues. The junction had 10 bases not matched to a gene; V was cut back by 0 bases and J by 8 bases.

The rearrangement links TRBV5-4 to TRBJ2-1; TRBD2 aligns across 7 bases. Germline trimming cut 3 bases from V and 10 bases from J; bases unmatched to any gene: 16. CDR1 SGHNT and CDR2 YYREEE come from the germline V gene (reference sequence). The length of the CDR3 is 16 residues. DNA for the CDR3: TGTGCCAGCAGCTCCCTCGGCAGCAGGACTAGTGGGGAGCAGTTCTTC. Translating gives CASSSLGSRTSGEQFF.

The chain uses TRBV6-2 or TRBV6-3 and TRBJ2-7, with TRBD2 as a possible D gene (5 bases). The CDR3 is made up of 16 amino acids. Trimming shortened V by 3 bases and J by 0 bases, and 15 bases separated the two germline ends. The V gene's germline CDR1 is MNHEY and CDR2 SVGEGT. The CDR3 DNA is TGTGCCAGCAGTTATTCCAACCCCGAGGGCTCCTACGAGCAGTACTTC. Amino acids: CASSYSNPEGSYEQYF.